These 16 T cell receptor beta chains were all obtained from the same sample, sequenced in a study of blood T cells in healthy people across ages. Combining a sample-barcoded 5' primer with a J-beta primer mix, a second PCR ran for roughly 7 to 12 cycles. Each CDR3 protein gets one entry after TCRdb re-called the 5' RACE reads with MiXCR. The sample shows roughly 1,500,000 distinct CDR3 sequences, almost 35% of them seen only once. The sequencing input was blood. These receptors were collected from a woman aged 25 to 39 in good health.

This clonotype turned up a few times. This chain uses TRBV25-1 with TRBJ1-2; D is perhaps TRBD1 (5 bases). From germline, CDR1 is MGHDK and CDR2 SYGVNS. CDR3 length: 18 residues. The V end was cut by 5 bases, the J end by 0 bases, with 22 bases between. The CDR3 loop reads CASSFSSTLGGTNYGYTF. DNA for the CDR3: TGTGCCAGCAGTTTTTCCAGCACTCTTGGGGGAACTAACTATGGCTACACCTTC.

This clonotype showed up many times. J is TRBJ2-7 and V is TRBV9; TRBD1 might be the D (6 bases). The CDR3 loop spans 14 amino acids. CDR1 is SGDLS and CDR2 is YYNGEE in the germline V gene. Trimming stripped 4 bases from V and 1 base from J, with 12 bases between. The CDR3 DNA reads as TGTGCCAGCAGCCTATTAGGACAGTCCTACGAGCAGTACTTC. Its translation: CASSLLGQSYEQYF.

The CDR3 sequence: CAISEVVATNTGELFF. The CDR3 DNA is TGTGCCATCAGTGAGGTTGTAGCGACGAACACCGGGGAGCTGTTTTTT. V and J are TRBV10-3 and TRBJ2-2; tentative D call: TRBD2 (5 bases). Trimming pared 2 bases from V and 0 bases from J, leaving 10 bases between. Germline CDR1 is ENHRY and CDR2 is SYGVKD. There are 16 residues in the CDR3.

The chain couples TRBV6-2 or TRBV6-3 to TRBJ2-2; a weak D match, TRBD2 (5 bases). Per germline, CDR1 MNHEY and CDR2 SVGEGT. This CDR3 is 13 amino acids long. V was pared by 2 bases and J by 7 bases, with 8 bases between. CDR3 sequence reads: CASSYTGIGELFF. The DNA of the CDR3 is TGTGCCAGCAGTTACACGGGGATCGGGGAGCTGTTTTTT.

In its sample, this clonotype was seen many times. One junction end does not reproduce the germline sequence, and a read error may be involved. The chain employs TRBV5-1 and TRBJ1-5; a weak D match, TRBD1 (5 bases). Germline CDR1 and CDR2: SGHRS and YFSETQ. This CDR3 is built from 13 residues. CDR3 in amino acids: CASSLDGGQPQHF. CDR3 in DNA: TGTGCCAGCAGCTTAGATGGGGGTCAGCCCCAGCATTTT.

The V gene is TRBV28, the J gene TRBJ2-5, with unresolved D. Germline-derived CDR1 and CDR2 are MDHEN and SYDVKM. V lost 2 bases, J lost 3 bases, and 7 bases lay in between. The CDR3 loop spans 13 amino acids. The CDR3 sequence is CASSLTAKETQYF. In DNA form, the CDR3 reads TGTGCCAGCAGTTTAACAGCCAAAGAGACCCAGTACTTC.

This CDR3 is CASSSDRENFYEQYF. The DNA for the CDR3 is TGTGCCAGCTCATCGGACAGGGAAAATTTCTACGAGCAGTACTTC. The chain joins TRBV18 to TRBJ2-7, with 8 bases matching TRBD1. Unmatched junction bases numbered 9, after V lost 5 bases and J lost 3 bases. Germline V gene sequence: CDR1 KGHSH, CDR2 LQKENI. The CDR3 totals 15 residues.

V and J are TRBV20-1 and TRBJ2-1, with TRBD2 as a possible D gene (5 bases). CDR3 length: 14 residues. Per the germline V gene, CDR1 is DFQATT and CDR2 is SNEGSKA (reference sequence). Trimming left V 6 bases short and J 5 bases short, with 17 bases between. The CDR3 sequence is CSAAALADDNEQFF. CDR3 nucleotide sequence: TGCAGTGCCGCGGCGCTAGCTGATGACAATGAGCAGTTCTTC.

This clonotype was seen at least ten times. The chain recombines TRBV9 with TRBJ2-7; 9 nucleotides align to TRBD2. Losses at the gene ends were 5 bases for V and 1 base for J; bases not matched to a gene: 7. This CDR3 has 15 amino acids. Looked up from germline, CDR1 is SGDLS and CDR2 is YYNGEE. The CDR3 bases are TGTGCCAGCAGTTTTAGCGGGGGTGCTTCCTACGAGCAGTACTTC. Translation gives CASSFSGGASYEQYF. Filled out from reference TRBV9 and TRBJ2-7, the complete variable domain reads DSGVTQTPKHLITATGQRVTLRCSPRSGDLSVYWYQQSLDQGLQFLIQYYNGEERAKGNILERFSAQQFPDLHSELNLSSLELGDSALYFCASSFSGGASYEQYFGPGTRLTVT.

This chain connects TRBV29-1 to TRBJ2-2; D may be TRBD1 or TRBD2 (5 bases each). CDR1 is SQVTM and CDR2 is ANQGSEA in the germline V gene. V was cut by 7 bases and J by 5 bases, with 11 bases left in between. The length of the CDR3 is 12 residues. The chain's CDR3 is CSARGMTGELFF. In DNA, the CDR3 is TGCAGCGCGAGGGGTATGACCGGGGAGCTGTTTTTT.

This clonotype showed up just a few times. The chain joins TRBV20-1 to TRBJ2-7, with TRBD1 matching over 11 bases. Germline loops: CDR1 DFQATT, CDR2 SNEGSKA (reference sequence). The CDR3 has 16 amino acids. The J segment lost 5 bases and the V segment lost 0 bases, leaving 9 bases of the junction unmatched. CDR3 DNA: TGCAGTGCTAGAGACCCTGGACAGGGGGCTATCCACGAGCAGTACTTC. As protein: CSARDPGQGAIHEQYF.

As for this clonotype: A much larger clonotype is one base distant, so this may be a read error. The rearrangement joins TRBV12-3 or TRBV12-4 to TRBJ2-5, with D uncertain. This CDR3 comprises 13 residues. V was cut by 5 bases and J by 11 bases, with 18 bases left in between. DNA for the CDR3: TGTGCCAGCAGTCGGACGGAACCCTACGTGCAGTACTTC. It translates to CASSRTEPYVQYF.

CDR3 coding DNA: TGCAGTGCTAGTCGGCAGGGGAGGACGTACGAGCAGTACTTC. Protein: CSASRQGRTYEQYF. This sequence joins TRBV20-1 and TRBJ2-7; D is perhaps TRBD1 or TRBD2 (6 bases each). Trimming shortened V by 3 bases and J by 4 bases, and 16 bases separated the two germline ends. There are 14 residues in the CDR3. Germline V gene data show CDR1 as DFQATT and CDR2 as SNEGSKA (reference sequence).

J is TRBJ2-7 and V is TRBV28; TRBD2 matches at 7 bases. Unmatched junction bases numbered 11, after V lost 3 bases and J lost 3 bases. The CDR3 is 16 residues long. Germline loops: CDR1 MDHEN, CDR2 SYDVKM. In DNA, the CDR3 is TGTGCCAGCAGTTTTGGGAGGGACTTATTAAACTACGAGCAGTACTTC. Translating gives CASSFGRDLLNYEQYF.

This clonotype was picked up a small number of times. The V gene is TRBV9, the J gene TRBJ2-1, with 15 bases identical to TRBD2. The V gene's germline CDR1 is SGDLS and CDR2 YYNGEE. CDR3 length: 16 amino acids. The ends lost 4 bases at V and 6 bases at J; junction bases unmatched: 5. CDR3 DNA: TGTGCCAGCAGCCCCGGACTAGCGGGGGGGGTCAATGAGCAGTTCTTC. Translation gives CASSPGLAGGVNEQFF.

This chain uses TRBV20-1 with TRBJ2-1; D may be TRBD2 (6 bases). Trimming cost V 2 bases and J 4 bases, with 12 bases left between them. This CDR3 is 14 amino acids long. Looked up from germline, CDR1 is DFQATT and CDR2 is SNEGSKA (reference sequence). For the CDR3, the DNA is TGCAGTGCTAGACATGCGGGGTTATACAATGAGCAGTTCTTC. This encodes CSARHAGLYNEQFF.